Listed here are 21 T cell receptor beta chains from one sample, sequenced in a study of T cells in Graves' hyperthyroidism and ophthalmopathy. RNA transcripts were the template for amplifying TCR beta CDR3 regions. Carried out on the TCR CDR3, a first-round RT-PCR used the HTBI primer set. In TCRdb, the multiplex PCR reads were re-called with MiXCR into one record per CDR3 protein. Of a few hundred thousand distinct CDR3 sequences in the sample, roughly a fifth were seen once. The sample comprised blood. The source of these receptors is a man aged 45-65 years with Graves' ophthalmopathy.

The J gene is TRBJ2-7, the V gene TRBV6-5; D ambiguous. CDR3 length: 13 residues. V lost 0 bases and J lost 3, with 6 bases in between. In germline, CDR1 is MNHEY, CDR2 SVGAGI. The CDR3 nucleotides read TGTGCCAGCAGTTACTCTGCAGGCTACGAGCAGTACTTC. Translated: CASSYSAGYEQYF.

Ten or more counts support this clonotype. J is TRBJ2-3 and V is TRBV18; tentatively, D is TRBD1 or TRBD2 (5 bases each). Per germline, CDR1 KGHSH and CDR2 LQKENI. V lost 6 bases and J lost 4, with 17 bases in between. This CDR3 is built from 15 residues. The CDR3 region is CASSHGTSSPDTQYF. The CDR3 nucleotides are TGTGCCAGCTCTCACGGGACCTCCAGCCCAGATACGCAGTATTTT.

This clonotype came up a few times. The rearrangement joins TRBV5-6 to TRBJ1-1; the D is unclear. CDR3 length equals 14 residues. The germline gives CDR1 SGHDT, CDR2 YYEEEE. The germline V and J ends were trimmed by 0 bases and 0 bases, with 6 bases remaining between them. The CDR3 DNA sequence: TGTGCCAGCAGCTTGGGGGAGTTGAACACTGAAGCTTTCTTT. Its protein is CASSLGELNTEAFF.

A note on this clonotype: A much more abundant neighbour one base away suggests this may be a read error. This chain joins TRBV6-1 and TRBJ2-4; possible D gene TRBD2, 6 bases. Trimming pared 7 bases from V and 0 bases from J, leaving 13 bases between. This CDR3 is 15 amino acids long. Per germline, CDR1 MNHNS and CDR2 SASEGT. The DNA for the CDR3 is TGTGCCAGCACCACAAACGGGGGAGCCAAAAACATTCAGTACTTC. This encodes CASTTNGGAKNIQYF.

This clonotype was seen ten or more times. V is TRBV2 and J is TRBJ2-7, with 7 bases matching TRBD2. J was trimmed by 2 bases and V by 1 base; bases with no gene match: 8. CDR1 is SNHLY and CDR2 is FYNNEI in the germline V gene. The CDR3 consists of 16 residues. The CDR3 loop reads CASSEEVWSGTYEQYF. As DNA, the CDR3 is TGTGCCAGCAGTGAAGAGGTGTGGAGCGGGACCTACGAGCAGTACTTC.

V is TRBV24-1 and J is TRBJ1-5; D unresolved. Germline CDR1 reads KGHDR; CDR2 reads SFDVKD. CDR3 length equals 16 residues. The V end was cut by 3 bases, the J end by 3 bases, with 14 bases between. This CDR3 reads CATSDPSRGFNQPQHF. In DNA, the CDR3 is TGTGCCACCAGTGATCCCTCGCGGGGTTTCAATCAGCCCCAGCATTTT.

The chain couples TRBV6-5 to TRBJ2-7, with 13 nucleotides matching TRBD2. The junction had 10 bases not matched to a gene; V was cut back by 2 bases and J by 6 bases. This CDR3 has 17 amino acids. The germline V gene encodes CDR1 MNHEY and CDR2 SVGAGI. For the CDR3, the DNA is TGTGCCAGCAGTTACGGACTAGCGGGAGCGACCCTCTCCGAGCAGTACTTC. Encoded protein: CASSYGLAGATLSEQYF.

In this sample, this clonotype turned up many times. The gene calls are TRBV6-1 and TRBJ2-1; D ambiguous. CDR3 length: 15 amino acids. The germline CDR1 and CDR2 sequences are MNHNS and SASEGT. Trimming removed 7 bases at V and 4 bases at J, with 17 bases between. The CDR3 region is CASNSIGLGYNEQFF. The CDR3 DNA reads TGTGCCAGCAATAGTATAGGCTTAGGGTACAATGAGCAGTTCTTC.

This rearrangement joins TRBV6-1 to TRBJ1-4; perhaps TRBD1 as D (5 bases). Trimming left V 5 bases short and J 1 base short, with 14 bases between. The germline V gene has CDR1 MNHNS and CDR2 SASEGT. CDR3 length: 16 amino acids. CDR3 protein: CASSPEGSGTNEKLFF. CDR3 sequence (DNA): TGTGCCAGCAGTCCCGAGGGGTCGGGAACTAATGAAAAACTGTTTTTT.

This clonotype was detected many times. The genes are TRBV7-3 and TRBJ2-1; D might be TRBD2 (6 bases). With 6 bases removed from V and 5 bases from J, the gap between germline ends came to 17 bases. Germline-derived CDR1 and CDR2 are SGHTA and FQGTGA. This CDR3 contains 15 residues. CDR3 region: CASSMTSALNNEQFF. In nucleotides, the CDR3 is TGTGCCAGCAGTATGACTAGTGCCCTTAACAATGAGCAGTTCTTC.

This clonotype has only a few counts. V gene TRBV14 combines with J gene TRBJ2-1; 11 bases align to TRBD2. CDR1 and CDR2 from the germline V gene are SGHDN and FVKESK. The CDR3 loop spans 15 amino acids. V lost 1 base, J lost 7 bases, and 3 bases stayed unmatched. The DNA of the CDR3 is TGTGCCAGCAGCCAAGGGACTAGCGGGTTTAATGAGCAGTTCTTC. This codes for CASSQGTSGFNEQFF.

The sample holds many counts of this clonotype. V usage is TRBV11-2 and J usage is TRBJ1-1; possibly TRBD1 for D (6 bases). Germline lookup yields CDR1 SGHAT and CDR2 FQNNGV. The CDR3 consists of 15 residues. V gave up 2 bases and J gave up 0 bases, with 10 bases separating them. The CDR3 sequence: CASSLSAGVNTEAFF. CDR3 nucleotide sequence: TGTGCCAGCAGCTTATCAGCAGGGGTGAACACTGAAGCTTTCTTT.

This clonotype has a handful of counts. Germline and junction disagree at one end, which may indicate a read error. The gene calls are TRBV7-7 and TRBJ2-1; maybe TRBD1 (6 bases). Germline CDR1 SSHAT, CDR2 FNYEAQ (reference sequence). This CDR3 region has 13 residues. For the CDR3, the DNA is TGTGCTAGCAGCTGGGGGCGGTACAATGAGCAGTTCTTC. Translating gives CASSWGRYNEQFF.

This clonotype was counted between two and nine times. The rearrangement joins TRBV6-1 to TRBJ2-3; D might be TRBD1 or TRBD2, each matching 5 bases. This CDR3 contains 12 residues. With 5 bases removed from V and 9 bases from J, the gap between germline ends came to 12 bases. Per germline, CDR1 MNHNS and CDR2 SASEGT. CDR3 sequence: CASSYQGGTQYF. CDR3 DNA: TGTGCCAGCAGTTATCAGGGCGGGACGCAGTATTTT.

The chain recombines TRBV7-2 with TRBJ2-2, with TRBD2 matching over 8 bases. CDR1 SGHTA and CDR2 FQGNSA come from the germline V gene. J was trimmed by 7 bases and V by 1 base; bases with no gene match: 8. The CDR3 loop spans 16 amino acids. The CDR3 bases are TGTGCCAGCAGCTTAGTAGGTAGCGGGAAATACGGGGAGCTGTTTTTT. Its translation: CASSLVGSGKYGELFF.

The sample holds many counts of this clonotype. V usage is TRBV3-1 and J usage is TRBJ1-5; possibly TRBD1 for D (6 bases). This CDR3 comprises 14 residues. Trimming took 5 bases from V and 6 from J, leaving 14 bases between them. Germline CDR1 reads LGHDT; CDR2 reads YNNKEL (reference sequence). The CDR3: CASSKDSRGQPQHF. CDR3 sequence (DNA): TGTGCCAGCAGCAAGGACAGTAGGGGTCAGCCCCAGCATTTT.

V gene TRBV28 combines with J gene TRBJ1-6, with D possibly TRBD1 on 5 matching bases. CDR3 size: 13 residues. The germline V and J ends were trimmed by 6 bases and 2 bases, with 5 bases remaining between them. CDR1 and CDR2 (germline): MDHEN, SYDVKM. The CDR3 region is CASSRAYNSPLHF. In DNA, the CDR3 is TGTGCCAGCAGCAGGGCCTATAATTCACCCCTCCACTTT.

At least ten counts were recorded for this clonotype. DNA for the CDR3: TGTGCCAGCAGCTTAAACCCGCTAGCGGGGAGCACAGATACGCAGTATTTT. It yields the protein CASSLNPLAGSTDTQYF. The rearrangement links TRBV7-3 to TRBJ2-3; the match to TRBD2 covers 9 bases. Trimming took 1 base from V and 0 from J; bases not matched to a gene: 5. This CDR3 is built from 17 residues. Germline CDR1 SGHTA, CDR2 FQGTGA.

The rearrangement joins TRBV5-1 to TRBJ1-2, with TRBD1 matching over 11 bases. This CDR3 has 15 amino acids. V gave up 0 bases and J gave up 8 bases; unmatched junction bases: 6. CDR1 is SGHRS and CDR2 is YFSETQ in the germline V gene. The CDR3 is CASSLEGTGGRGYTF. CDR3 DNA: TGCGCCAGCAGCTTGGAGGGGACAGGGGGTCGAGGCTACACCTTC.

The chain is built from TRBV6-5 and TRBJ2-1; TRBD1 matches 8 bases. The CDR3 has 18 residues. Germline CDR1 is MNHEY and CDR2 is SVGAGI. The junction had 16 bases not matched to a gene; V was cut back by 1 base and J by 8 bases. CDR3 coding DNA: TGTGCCAGCAGTTACTTCGTACCGGGACAGGCTCCCCAGGATGAGCAGTTCTTC. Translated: CASSYFVPGQAPQDEQFF.

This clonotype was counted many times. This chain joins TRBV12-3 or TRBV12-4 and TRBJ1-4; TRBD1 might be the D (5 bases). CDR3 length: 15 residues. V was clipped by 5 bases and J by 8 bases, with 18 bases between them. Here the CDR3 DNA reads TGTGCCAGCAGTGCCAGCCGGGGGGGGACGGAAAAACTGTTTTTT. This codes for CASSASRGGTEKLFF.